These 11 T cell receptor beta chains were all obtained from the same sample, sequenced in a study of PD-1 blockade in classical Hodgkin lymphoma (dated by TCRdb to 2019 to 2021). The library came from the immunoSEQ multiplex PCR assay. TCRdb took over this immuneACCESS table, retaining in-frame rearrangements with V and J assigned. Such tables are incomplete; in checked studies, under half of the missing clones stem from an unresolved V gene, and the remainder is unexplained. The sample table records around 90,000 clones; around 80% of these occur just once. The top ten clones comprise over 8% of the sample. Taken with the paper, the label for time point translates to: cycle 4 day 1 (C4D1), after 6 weeks of nivolumab. Every trial patient had relapsed following autologous stem cell transplantation, and prior brentuximab vedotin exposure was what differed among cohorts A, B and C. The material sequenced was peripheral blood mononuclear cells (PBMCs), taken before the fourth cycle of nivolumab. The receptors originated from a human donor with classical Hodgkin lymphoma.

The V gene is TRBV7-9, the J gene TRBJ1-3; TRBD1 might be the D (6 bases). V was pared by 6 bases and J by 3 bases, with 12 bases between. The CDR3 is 14 residues long. Germline V gene lookup returns CDR1 SEHNR and CDR2 FQNEAQ (reference sequence). The CDR3 sequence: CASSPGGLGNTIYF. CDR3 sequence (DNA): TGTGCCAGCAGTCCGGGGGGGCTTGGAAACACCATATATTTT.

The chain links TRBV27 to TRBJ2-2; TRBD2 might be the D (6 bases). V was pared by 7 bases and J by 4 bases, with 16 bases between. Germline V lookup: CDR1 MNHEY, CDR2 SMNVEV (reference sequence). This CDR3 is built from 15 residues. The CDR3 DNA reads TGTGCCAGCAAGGTCCGAATGGGGGGCACCGGGGAGCTGTTTTTT. Translating it yields CASKVRMGGTGELFF.

J is TRBJ2-6 and V is TRBV21-1; the table gives TRBD2 as D, unverified against the DNA. TRBV21-1 counts as a pseudogene. The CDR3 has 14 residues. CDR3 amino acids: CASKAPSGANVLTF. In nucleotides, the CDR3 is TGTGCCAGCAAAGCCCCCTCTGGGGCCAACGTCCTGACTTTC.

The rearrangement uses TRBV5-8 and TRBJ2-7; 10 bases agree with TRBD1. V lost 3 bases, J lost 6 bases, and 9 bases stayed unmatched. In germline, CDR1 is SGHTS, CDR2 YDEGEE. The CDR3 extends over 15 amino acids. CDR3 sequence (DNA): TGTGCCAGCAGCTGGGGGACAGGGGTCTCTCGCGAGCAGTACTTC. It specifies CASSWGTGVSREQYF.

The chain employs TRBV7-9 and TRBJ2-7; D unresolved. Germline CDR1 SEHNR, CDR2 FQNEAQ (reference sequence). The V and J ends lost 1 base and 5 bases respectively, with 18 bases between them. The CDR3 is 16 amino acids. CDR3 bases: TGTGCCAGCAGCTTAGGAAAAGGCCAGCTTGTAGACGAGCAGTACTTC. This translates into CASSLGKGQLVDEQYF.

The rearrangement uses TRBV6-1 and TRBJ1-5; D not resolved. Germline V gene data show CDR1 as MNHNS and CDR2 as SASEGT. The length of the CDR3 is 12 residues. V was trimmed by 1 base and J by 5 bases, leaving 3 bases between them. CDR3 sequence reads: CASSEEDQPQHF. The CDR3 region has the DNA TGTGCCAGCAGTGAAGAGGATCAGCCCCAGCATTTT.

This clone occurred many times. CDR3 bases: TGTGCCAGCAGCTTAGAGGGGTACACAGATACGCAGTATTTT. This translates into CASSLEGYTDTQYF. The chain links TRBV11-2 to TRBJ2-3; D is unresolved. CDR1 SGHAT and CDR2 FQNNGV come from the germline V gene. With 0 bases removed from V and 2 bases from J, the gap between germline ends came to 6 bases. This CDR3 is 14 amino acids long.

The chain recombines TRBV25-1 with TRBJ2-5; either TRBD1 or TRBD2 may supply D (6 bases each). Germline loops: CDR1 MGHDK, CDR2 SYGVNS. Trimming pared 6 bases from V and 2 bases from J, leaving 13 bases between. The CDR3 spans 14 residues. CDR3 DNA: TGTGCCAGCAGGGGAGTAGGGGGGCAAGAGACCCAGTACTTC. Encoded protein: CASRGVGGQETQYF.

This sequence joins TRBV9 and TRBJ2-7, with 12 bases aligning to TRBD2. The CDR3 spans 16 residues. Germline values: CDR1 SGDLS, CDR2 YYNGEE. The J segment lost 4 bases and the V segment lost 0 bases, leaving 5 bases of the junction unmatched. CDR3 sequence: CASSVDATSGGYEQYF. The CDR3 nucleotides read TGTGCCAGCAGCGTAGATGCTACTAGCGGGGGGTACGAGCAGTACTTC.

The gene calls are TRBV6-5 and TRBJ1-2, with a tentative D call TRBD1 (6 bases). Trimming removed 5 bases from V and 0 bases from J, with 13 bases in between. The CDR3 loop spans 15 amino acids. Germline V gene lookup returns CDR1 MNHEY and CDR2 SVGAGI. The CDR3 here is CASSRGQGTNYGYTF. The CDR3 DNA follows: TGTGCCAGCAGTAGGGGACAAGGAACTAACTATGGCTACACCTTC.

This clone was detected once. CDR3 coding DNA: TGTGCCAGCAGCAAAGGAGGGGCGACAGGGGCAACTAATGAAAAACTGTTTTTT. Encoded protein: CASSKGGATGATNEKLFF. The chain uses TRBV21-1 and TRBJ1-4; the table gives TRBD1 as D, unverified against the DNA. TRBV21-1 is marked as a pseudogene. This CDR3 spans 18 amino acids.